This T cell receptor beta chain originates from a study of CD8+ T cells in alopecia areata. Overall study context: Patients remained on tofacitinib for 6 to 18 months and then went 6 months without it.

This clone came up a few times. In germline, CDR1 is GTSNPN, CDR2 SVGIG (reference sequence). V lost 3 bases and J 8 bases, leaving 14 bases between the germline ends. This CDR3 comprises 13 residues. From alopecia areata patients, lesional scalp punch biopsies and peripheral blood were collected. T lymphocytes (CD4+ and CD8+) were sorted from PBMCs. After isolation, RNA underwent reverse transcription to generate cDNA as the sequencing template. Profiling relied on immunoSEQ multiplex PCR, and the TCRdb table lists in-frame clones only, not all of them. The profile shows more than 85,000 clones, less than 50% of them singletons.

The material sequenced was CD4+ T cells sorted from blood. V and J are TRBV30 and TRBJ1-5; TRBD1 might be the D (6 bases). This TCR came from a human donor with alopecia areata. CDR3 nucleotides: TGTGCCTGGAGCGGACAGCCGTCCGAGCCCCAGCATTTT. It yields the protein CAWSGQPSEPQHF.